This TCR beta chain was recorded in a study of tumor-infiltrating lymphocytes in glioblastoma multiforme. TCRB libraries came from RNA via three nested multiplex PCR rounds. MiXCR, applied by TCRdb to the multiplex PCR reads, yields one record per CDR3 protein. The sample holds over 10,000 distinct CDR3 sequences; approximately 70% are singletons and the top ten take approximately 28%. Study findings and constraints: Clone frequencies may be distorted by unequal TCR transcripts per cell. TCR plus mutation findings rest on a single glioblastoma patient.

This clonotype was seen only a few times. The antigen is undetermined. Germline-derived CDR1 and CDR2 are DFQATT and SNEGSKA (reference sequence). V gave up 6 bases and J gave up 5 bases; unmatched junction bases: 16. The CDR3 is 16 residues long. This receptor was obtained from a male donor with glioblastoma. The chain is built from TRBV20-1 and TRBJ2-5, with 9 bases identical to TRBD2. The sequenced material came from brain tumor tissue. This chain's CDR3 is CSAIDSSGRSRETQYF. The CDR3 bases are TGCAGTGCCATAGACTCCAGCGGGAGGTCGCGCGAGACCCAGTACTTC.